A selection of T cell receptor beta chains follows, all from one sample in a study of blood T cell repertoires in COVID-19. Sequenced by immunoSEQ multiplex PCR; TCRdb stores in-frame clones only, minus some. Seen here are roughly 47,000 clones, about 87% observed once, and the top ten hold under 8%. Sequenced input: peripheral blood. The source is a man over 45 with acute or convalescent COVID-19. Both conserved end residues are part of each CDR3. A D gene is named only where the DNA matches it firmly. Rows give clone size only sometimes, using once, few, many, or a class for an expanded clone.

j_call | d_call | clone_size | v_call | cdr3_nt | cdr3_aa
TRBJ1-2 | - | - | TRBV3-1/TRBV3-2 | TGTGCCAGCAGCCAAGAAGTTGGCAGGGTTCATGGCTACACCTTC | CASSQEVGRVHGYTF
TRBJ2-5 | TRBD1 | - | TRBV19 | TGTGCCAGTAGTGGGCGGACAGGGGGGAGAGAGACCCAGTACTTC | CASSGRTGGRETQYF
TRBJ2-7 | - | - | TRBV3-1/TRBV3-2 | TGTGCCAGCAGCTCCGGAGCCCGCGAGCAGTACTTC | CASSSGAREQYF
TRBJ2-7 | TRBD1 | - | TRBV10-3 | TGTGCCATCAGTGAATGGGGACAGAACTCCTACGAGCAGTACTTC | CAISEWGQNSYEQYF
TRBJ2-6 | - | - | TRBV18 | TGTGCCAGCTCATTCACAGAAAATCCCTACTCTGGGGCCAACGTCCTGACTTTC | CASSFTENPYSGANVLTF
TRBJ2-5 | - | once | TRBV24-1 | TGTGCCACCAGTGATTTGGCGGGGTGGGGCCAAGAGACCCAGTACTTC | CATSDLAGWGQETQYF
TRBJ1-1 | - | few | TRBV5-1 | TGCGCCAGCAGCTTGTTGGGGGGTTCGGGCACTGAAGCTTTCTTT | CASSLLGGSGTEAFF
TRBJ2-7 | TRBD1 | once | TRBV6-2/TRBV6-3 | TGTGCCAGCAGTTCTGGGACAGGGAACGACGAGCAGTACTTC | CASSSGTGNDEQYF
TRBJ1-1 | - | - | TRBV12-3/TRBV12-4 | TGTGCCAGCAGGCAGGAGAACACTGAAGCTTTCTTT | CASRQENTEAFF
TRBJ2-3 | - | - | TRBV5-5 | TGTGCCAGCAGCCCCTCAGGGGCAGATACGCAGTATTTT | CASSPSGADTQYF
TRBJ1-1 | TRBD1 | once | TRBV30 | TGTGCCTGGATACCCGGGACAGGGGGGAGCACTGAAGCTTTCTTT | CAWIPGTGGSTEAFF
TRBJ2-3 | TRBD1 | - | TRBV5-1 | TGCGCCAGCAGCTTCGACCGACAGGGGGCGCGGTATTTT | CASSFDRQGARYF
TRBJ1-5 | - | once | TRBV18 | TGTGCCAGCTCACCCAGTTACAATCAGCCCCAGCATTTT | CASSPSYNQPQHF
TRBJ2-2 | - | few | TRBV4-3 | TGCGCCAGCAGCCAAGAGGGTTTAGGCAGGGCCATCGGGGAGCTGTTTTTT | CASSQEGLGRAIGELFF
TRBJ1-5 | - | few | TRBV19 | TGTGCCAGTAGTATAGCCCCAGATCAGCCCCAGCATTTT | CASSIAPDQPQHF
TRBJ2-7 | - | - | TRBV11-2 | TGTGCCAGCAGCCCACAGGGATACGAGCAGTACTTC | CASSPQGYEQYF
TRBJ1-1 | TRBD1 | - | TRBV12-5 | TGTGCTAGTGGTCCTGACAGGGGGAATGAAGCTTTCTTT | CASGPDRGNEAFF
TRBJ2-7 | - | few | TRBV10-3 | TGTGCCATCAGTGAAGGAGGGGTCTACGAGCAGTACTTC | CAISEGGVYEQYF